The 31 T cell receptor beta chains given below trace back to one sample, sequenced in a study of beta chain features in type 1 diabetes. The antigens these receptors bind are not known. Study-level results: In every one of the four CD4+ subsets, TCRB CDR3s were moderately but significantly shorter in Type 1 diabetes patients.

Isolated RNA was reverse transcribed in full, so expressed TCRB transcripts were sequenced. The method was immunoSEQ multiplex PCR; TCRdb's version includes in-frame clones alone and lacks a portion of them. The repertoire includes 310,000 or so clones, approximately 9.9% of them detected once, and roughly 1% sits in the top ten. Sequencing used central memory CD4+ T cells from blood. These receptors came from a young man with type 1 diabetes.

This clone was observed a handful of times. The chain has TRBV7-2 and TRBJ2-1; possible D gene TRBD1, 6 bases. CDR1 SGHTA and CDR2 FQGNSA come from the germline V gene. V lost 5 bases and J lost 8, with 13 bases in between. This CDR3 has 13 residues. This CDR3 is CASSERTVDEQFF. In DNA form, the CDR3 reads TGTGCCAGCAGCGAGCGGACAGTAGATGAGCAGTTCTTC.

This clone has a handful of counts. The rearrangement links TRBV18 to TRBJ1-2; 7 bases are a match to TRBD1. The CDR3 has 15 residues. The germline V gene has CDR1 KGHSH and CDR2 LQKENI. J was trimmed by 4 bases and V by 6 bases; bases with no gene match: 11. The CDR3 nucleotides are TGTGCCAGCTCCGACAGGGAGGGTTATCTCTATGGCTACACCTTC. Protein sequence: CASSDREGYLYGYTF.

The V call is TRBV6-5, the J call TRBJ1-1, with a weak D call TRBD1 (6 bases). The CDR3 extends over 14 amino acids. The ends were cut back, 6 bases at V and 9 bases at J, with 20 bases in the middle. Germline CDR1 reads MNHEY; CDR2 reads SVGAGI. DNA for the CDR3: TGTGCCAGCAGCCTAAACAGGGAATTGGGGAAAGCTTTCTTT. This encodes CASSLNRELGKAFF.

This clone was detected many times. The chain joins TRBV5-1 to TRBJ2-7; TRBD1 agrees at 8 bases. J gave up 6 bases and V 0 bases, and 8 bases lay outside the gene matches. The CDR3 runs to 15 residues. Germline lookup yields CDR1 SGHRS and CDR2 YFSETQ. CDR3 in DNA: TGCGCCAGCAGCTTGGCCGGGCAGGGGGCGAGCGAGCAGTACTTC. Its translation: CASSLAGQGASEQYF. The full variable domain, in which reference TRBV5-1 and TRBJ2-7 provide the parts outside the CDR3, is KAGVTQTPRYLIKTRGQQVTLSCSPISGHRSVSWYQQTPGQGLQFLFEYFSETQRNKGNFPGRFSGRQFSNSRSEMNVSTLELGDSALYLCASSLAGQGASEQYFGPGTRLTVT.

The table lists this clone with a few counts. This sequence joins TRBV7-2 and TRBJ2-5, with D unresolved. The CDR3 runs 14 residues. Germline V lookup: CDR1 SGHTA, CDR2 FQGNSA. V was shortened by 2 bases and J by 2 bases, with 9 bases between the two germline ends. The CDR3 bases are TGTGCCAGCAGCTTAATTTCAAGGCAAGAGACCCAGTACTTC. This translates into CASSLISRQETQYF.

The CDR3 spells CASSLSRGGSGYTF. CDR3 nucleotide sequence: TGTGCCAGCAGCTTATCCAGGGGTGGGTCTGGCTACACCTTC. The V call is TRBV7-2, the J call TRBJ1-2, with D perhaps matching TRBD1 (6 bases). The CDR3 runs to 14 residues. Trimming removed 2 bases from V and 7 bases from J, with 14 bases in between. Germline assignment: CDR1 SGHTA and CDR2 FQGNSA.

V is TRBV7-9 and J is TRBJ2-3, with TRBD2 identical over 8 bases. Unmatched junction bases numbered 11, after V lost 7 bases and J lost 8 bases. CDR3 length: 14 amino acids. The germline CDR1 and CDR2 sequences are SEHNR and FQNEAQ (reference sequence). The CDR3: CASKPSGGSPTQYF. The CDR3 DNA is TGTGCCAGCAAGCCAAGCGGGGGCTCCCCTACGCAGTATTTT.

This clone was found a few times. The chain recombines TRBV27 with TRBJ2-5; D may be TRBD2 (6 bases). V lost 0 bases, J lost 4 bases, and 12 bases lay in between. The CDR3 sequence is 15 residues long. Germline CDR1 is MNHEY and CDR2 is SMNVEV (reference sequence). The DNA for the CDR3 is TGTGCCAGCAGTTTATCATGGGGGGTCGGAGAGACCCAGTACTTC. This encodes CASSLSWGVGETQYF.

The rearrangement links TRBV7-2 to TRBJ2-3; D is unclear. The ends were cut back, 3 bases at V and 3 bases at J, with 7 bases in the middle. Germline V gene sequence: CDR1 SGHTA, CDR2 FQGNSA. The CDR3 covers 13 residues. The CDR3 reads CASSLTQTDTQYF. The CDR3 DNA sequence: TGTGCCAGCAGCTTGACCCAGACAGATACGCAGTATTTT.

This clone appeared a few times. The V gene is TRBV5-4, the J gene TRBJ2-4; no reliable D call. The CDR3 runs 15 residues. V was cut by 4 bases and J by 0 bases, with 11 bases left in between. Germline V lookup: CDR1 SGHNT, CDR2 YYREEE (reference sequence). The CDR3 spells CASSTDTGAKNIQYF. The CDR3 nucleotides read TGTGCCAGCAGCACCGATACGGGAGCCAAAAACATTCAGTACTTC. The full variable domain, in which reference TRBV5-4 and TRBJ2-4 provide the parts outside the CDR3, is ETGVTQSPTHLIKTRGQQVTLRCSSQSGHNTVSWYQQALGQGPQFIFQYYREEENGRGNFPPRFSGLQFPNYSSELNVNALELDDSALYLCASSTDTGAKNIQYFGAGTRLSVL.

The chain links TRBV15 to TRBJ1-5, with TRBD1 matching 7 bases. Germline V gene data show CDR1 as LNHNV and CDR2 as YYDKDF (reference sequence). There are 16 residues in the CDR3. V dropped 0 bases and J dropped 6; count of bases not matched to a gene: 8. The CDR3 region is CATSRDYGGGIQPQHF. The CDR3 DNA sequence: TGTGCCACCAGCAGAGATTACGGAGGGGGCATTCAGCCCCAGCATTTT. The full variable domain, its missing parts supplied by reference TRBV15 and TRBJ1-5, is DAMVIQNPRYQVTQFGKPVTLSCSQTLNHNVMYWYQQKSSQAPKLLFHYYDKDFNNEADTPDNFQSRRPNTSFCFLDIRSPGLGDTAMYLCATSRDYGGGIQPQHFGDGTRLSIL.

This clone was recorded a few times. The CDR3 region has the DNA TGTGCCAGCAGCTTGCCCGGGGTCCATGAGCAGTTCTTC. Protein sequence: CASSLPGVHEQFF. V and J are TRBV11-2 and TRBJ2-1; D perhaps matches TRBD2 (5 bases). Trimming took off 3 bases at V and 8 bases at J, with 11 bases between the two ends. Germline loops: CDR1 SGHAT, CDR2 FQNNGV. The CDR3 sequence is 13 residues long.

This clone was detected a few times. V gene TRBV29-1 combines with J gene TRBJ2-3, with a tentative D call TRBD1 (5 bases). Per the germline V gene, CDR1 is SQVTM and CDR2 is ANQGSEA. V was pared by 0 bases and J by 1 base, with 8 bases between. The CDR3 is 14 amino acids. The CDR3 reads CSVEEAGRTDTQYF. For the CDR3, the DNA is TGCAGCGTTGAAGAGGCAGGGCGCACAGATACGCAGTATTTT.

The gene calls are TRBV2 and TRBJ2-5; D is ambiguous. This CDR3 contains 11 residues. Trimming shortened V by 6 bases and J by 4 bases, and 6 bases separated the two germline ends. The germline CDR1 and CDR2 sequences are SNHLY and FYNNEI. CDR3 residues: CASRITETQYF. As DNA, the CDR3 is TGTGCCAGCAGAATTACAGAGACCCAGTACTTC.

V gene TRBV2 combines with J gene TRBJ2-4; possible D gene TRBD2, 6 bases. This CDR3 contains 11 residues. Germline values: CDR1 SNHLY, CDR2 FYNNEI. Trimming removed 3 bases from V and 11 bases from J, with 8 bases in between. CDR3 region: CASSETGVQYF. The CDR3 DNA reads TGTGCCAGCAGTGAGACGGGAGTTCAGTACTTC.

The V call is TRBV10-2, the J call TRBJ2-5; 12 bases agree with TRBD2. The CDR3 extends over 15 amino acids. Germline CDR1 and CDR2: WSHSY and SAAADI. V was clipped by 5 bases and J by 2 bases; unmatched bases: 3. The CDR3 region is CASSRTSGGQETQYF. The CDR3 DNA sequence: TGCGCCAGCAGTCGTACTAGCGGGGGGCAAGAGACCCAGTACTTC.

The sample holds a few counts of this clone. Other DNA sequences in the sample encode the same CDR3. This chain uses TRBV18 with TRBJ1-1; the D is unclear. Germline V gene lookup returns CDR1 KGHSH and CDR2 LQKENI. The CDR3 covers 13 residues. V was trimmed by 2 bases and J by 3 bases, leaving 7 bases between them. CDR3 DNA: TGTGCCAGCTCACCAGTAACAGACACTGAAGCTTTCTTT. It encodes CASSPVTDTEAFF.

The chain couples TRBV5-4 to TRBJ2-5; D is unclear. The CDR3 totals 12 residues. The V and J ends lost 5 bases and 4 bases respectively, with 9 bases between them. Germline loops: CDR1 SGHNT, CDR2 YYREEE (reference sequence). The DNA of the CDR3 is TGTGCCAGCAGTCCCGGGCCAGAGACCCAGTACTTC. Its translation: CASSPGPETQYF.

CDR3 bases: TGTGCCAGCAGCATACAGGGCGGGCAAGAGACCCAGTACTTC. It encodes CASSIQGGQETQYF. The chain has TRBV7-2 and TRBJ2-5; D may be TRBD1 (6 bases). Germline assignment: CDR1 SGHTA and CDR2 FQGNSA. The CDR3 is made up of 14 amino acids. Trimming cost V 5 bases and J 2 bases, with 12 bases left between them.

The chain carries TRBV7-2 and TRBJ2-7; D unclear. There are 14 residues in the CDR3. V was cut by 5 bases and J by 7 bases, with 18 bases left in between. Germline CDR1 is SGHTA and CDR2 is FQGNSA. CDR3 sequence: CASSLPGLPREQYF. The CDR3 bases are TGTGCCAGCAGCCTCCCTGGGCTACCTAGGGAGCAGTACTTC.

The sample holds a few counts of this clone. The V and J genes are TRBV5-1 and TRBJ2-1, with D possibly being TRBD1 (6 bases). Trimming removed 0 bases from V and 3 bases from J, with 7 bases in between. The germline gives CDR1 SGHRS, CDR2 YFSETQ. The length of the CDR3 is 14 residues. This chain's CDR3 is CASSLGGHYNEQFF. CDR3 nucleotides: TGCGCCAGCAGCTTGGGGGGACACTACAATGAGCAGTTCTTC.

Comments on this clone: The identical CDR3 is also encoded by other nucleotide sequences in the sample. The chain uses TRBV25-1 and TRBJ1-4; 7 positions agree with TRBD1. Per the germline V gene, CDR1 is MGHDK and CDR2 is SYGVNS. Trimming cost V 3 bases and J 8 bases; bases outside gene matches: 3. This CDR3 has 13 amino acids. CDR3 in DNA: TGTGCCAGCAGTGAGTCAGGGGGGGAAAAACTGTTTTTT. Its protein is CASSESGGEKLFF.

The V and J genes are TRBV29-1 and TRBJ2-3; D is undetermined. CDR1 is SQVTM and CDR2 is ANQGSEA in the germline V gene. Trimming cost V 1 base and J 2 bases, with 4 bases left between them. This CDR3 is built from 12 residues. The CDR3 reads CSVEVPTDTQYF. CDR3 in DNA: TGCAGCGTTGAAGTCCCCACAGATACGCAGTATTTT.

This clone was observed a handful of times. This chain connects TRBV5-1 to TRBJ2-7; 8 bases align to TRBD1. Trimming cost V 0 bases and J 5 bases; bases outside gene matches: 4. CDR3 length equals 14 residues. Germline CDR1 SGHRS, CDR2 YFSETQ. The DNA for the CDR3 is TGCGCCAGCAGCTTGGTACAGGGGGTAAACGAGCAGTACTTC. It is translated as CASSLVQGVNEQYF.

The V and J genes are TRBV18 and TRBJ1-2, with 8 bases fitting TRBD1. V shed 4 bases and J 5 bases; nucleotides not matched to a gene: 3. There are 13 residues in the CDR3. The germline V gene encodes CDR1 KGHSH and CDR2 LQKENI. The DNA of the CDR3 is TGTGCCAGCTCACGGGGACAGGATTATGGCTACACCTTC. Protein sequence: CASSRGQDYGYTF.

In its sample, this clone was seen a few times. The chain uses TRBV5-1 and TRBJ2-3; no reliable D call. The CDR3 totals 15 residues. Germline lookup yields CDR1 SGHRS and CDR2 YFSETQ. Trimming removed 4 bases at V and 1 base at J, with 13 bases between. The CDR3 here is CASSPGPAGTDTQYF. Written as DNA, the CDR3 is TGCGCCAGCAGCCCCGGCCCAGCAGGCACAGATACGCAGTATTTT.

In its sample, this clone was seen a few times. The J gene is TRBJ2-7, the V gene TRBV2; TRBD1 agrees at 9 bases. Germline V lookup: CDR1 SNHLY, CDR2 FYNNEI. The CDR3 covers 14 residues. Trimming removed 8 bases from V and 0 bases from J; junction bases left unmatched: 5. CDR3 protein: CASRRQGDSYEQYF. DNA for the CDR3: TGTGCCAGCCGGAGACAGGGGGACTCCTACGAGCAGTACTTC.

The chain uses TRBV7-9 and TRBJ2-7; 8 nucleotides match TRBD1. CDR1 and CDR2 (germline): SEHNR, FQNEAQ (reference sequence). The ends lost 5 bases at V and 2 bases at J; junction bases unmatched: 5. The CDR3 is 14 residues long. The chain's CDR3 is CASSIDRGAYEQYF. CDR3 in DNA: TGTGCCAGCAGCATCGACAGGGGAGCCTACGAGCAGTACTTC.

This clone was recorded a few times. The chain recombines TRBV19 with TRBJ2-3, with D possibly being TRBD2 (5 bases). CDR3 size: 13 residues. V lost 0 bases and J lost 4, with 5 bases in between. CDR1 is LNHDA and CDR2 is SQIVND in the germline V gene (reference sequence). The CDR3 nucleotides read TGTGCCAGTAGTATAGAGAGGGCAGATACGCAGTATTTT. As protein: CASSIERADTQYF.

This rearrangement joins TRBV18 to TRBJ1-4, with 9 bases that match TRBD1. This CDR3 region has 15 residues. CDR1 KGHSH and CDR2 LQKENI come from the germline V gene. V trimming: 7 bases; J trimming: 8 bases; junction bases outside the gene matches: 11. The DNA of the CDR3 is TGTGCCAGCTGCGCATCGACAGGGGGGAAGGAAAAACTGTTTTTT. Its translation is CASCASTGGKEKLFF.

This clone was picked up a small number of times. The same CDR3 also results from other DNA sequences found in this sample. The chain is built from TRBV5-6 and TRBJ2-5; D is unresolved. CDR3 length equals 11 residues. The V and J ends lost 0 bases and 5 bases respectively, with 2 bases between them. From germline, CDR1 is SGHDT and CDR2 YYEEEE. CDR3 protein: CASSLVETQYF. The CDR3, as DNA: TGTGCCAGCAGCTTGGTTGAGACCCAGTACTTC.